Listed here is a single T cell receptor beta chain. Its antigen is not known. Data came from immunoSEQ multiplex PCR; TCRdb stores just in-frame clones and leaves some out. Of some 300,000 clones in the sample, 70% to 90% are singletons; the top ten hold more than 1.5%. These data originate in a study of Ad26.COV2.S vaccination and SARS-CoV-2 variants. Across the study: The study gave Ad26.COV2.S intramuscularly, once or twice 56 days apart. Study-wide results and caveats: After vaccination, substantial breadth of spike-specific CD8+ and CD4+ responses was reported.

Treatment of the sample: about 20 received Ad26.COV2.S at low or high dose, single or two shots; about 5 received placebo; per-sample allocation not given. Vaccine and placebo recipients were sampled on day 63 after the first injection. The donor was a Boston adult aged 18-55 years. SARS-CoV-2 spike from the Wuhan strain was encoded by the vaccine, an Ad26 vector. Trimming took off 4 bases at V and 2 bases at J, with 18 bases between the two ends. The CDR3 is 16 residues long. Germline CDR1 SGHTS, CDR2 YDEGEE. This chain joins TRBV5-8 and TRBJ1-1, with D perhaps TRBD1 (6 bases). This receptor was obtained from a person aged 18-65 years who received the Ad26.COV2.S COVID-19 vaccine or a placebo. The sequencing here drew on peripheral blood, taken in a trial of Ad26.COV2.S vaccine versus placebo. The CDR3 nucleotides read TGTGCCAGCAGCCCCCTTTATGGGGGGGCCAACACTGAAGCTTTCTTT. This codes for CASSPLYGGANTEAFF.